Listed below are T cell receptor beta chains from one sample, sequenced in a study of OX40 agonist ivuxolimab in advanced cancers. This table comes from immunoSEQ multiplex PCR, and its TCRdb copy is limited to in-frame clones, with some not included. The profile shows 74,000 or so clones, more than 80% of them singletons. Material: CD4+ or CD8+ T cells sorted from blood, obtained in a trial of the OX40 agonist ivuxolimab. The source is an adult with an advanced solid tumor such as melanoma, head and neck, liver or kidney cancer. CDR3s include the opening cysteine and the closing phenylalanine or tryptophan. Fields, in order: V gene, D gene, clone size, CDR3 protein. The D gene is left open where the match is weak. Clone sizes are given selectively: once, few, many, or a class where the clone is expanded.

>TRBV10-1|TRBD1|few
CASRDRVYGKNTEAFF
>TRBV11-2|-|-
CASSFGDSANEKLFF
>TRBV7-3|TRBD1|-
CASSYLGGGSTGELFF
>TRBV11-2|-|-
CASSPAGGNTIYF
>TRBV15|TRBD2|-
CATSREGTSGGLHTQYF
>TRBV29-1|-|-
CSVAGGDTEAFF
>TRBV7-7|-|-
CASSLVEGTEAFF
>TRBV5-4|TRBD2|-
CASSWAAGAAYEQYF
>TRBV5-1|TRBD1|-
CASSGTGTGVWKQYF
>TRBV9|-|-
CASSVRDGVTEAFF
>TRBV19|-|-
CASWGALGNQPQHF
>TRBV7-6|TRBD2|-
CASSIAGTSNEQFF
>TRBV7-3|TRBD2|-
CASSLMPLAGGQETQYF
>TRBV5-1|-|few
CASSPGDRTSPLHF
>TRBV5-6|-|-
CASSQFRAKGHQPQHF